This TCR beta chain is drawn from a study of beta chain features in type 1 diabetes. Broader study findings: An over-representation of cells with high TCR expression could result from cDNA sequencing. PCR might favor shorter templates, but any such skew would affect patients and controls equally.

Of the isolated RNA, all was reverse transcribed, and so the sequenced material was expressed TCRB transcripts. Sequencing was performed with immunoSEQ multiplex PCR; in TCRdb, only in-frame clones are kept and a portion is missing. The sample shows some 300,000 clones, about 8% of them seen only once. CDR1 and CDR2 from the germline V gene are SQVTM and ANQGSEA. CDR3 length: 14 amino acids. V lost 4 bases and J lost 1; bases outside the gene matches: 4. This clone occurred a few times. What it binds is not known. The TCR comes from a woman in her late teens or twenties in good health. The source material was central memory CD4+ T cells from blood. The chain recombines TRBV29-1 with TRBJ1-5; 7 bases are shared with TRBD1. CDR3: CSVGQGGSNQPQHF. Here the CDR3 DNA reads TGCAGCGTTGGACAGGGAGGGAGCAATCAGCCCCAGCATTTT.